Below are 30 T cell receptor beta chains sequenced from a single sample in a study of T cell changes during pregnancy in multiple sclerosis. The data were produced by immunoSEQ multiplex PCR, yet TCRdb's version contains in-frame clones alone and is incomplete. This table holds about 36,000 clones, around 91% found once. The sample in question was CD8+ T cells from peripheral blood mononuclear cells, obtained in the third trimester of pregnancy. Receptors were obtained from a female donor with multiple sclerosis, enrolled in a pregnancy study.

The chain joins TRBV2 to TRBJ2-7; 9 bases are a match to TRBD1. The V gene end was trimmed by 2 bases and the J gene end by 4 bases; junction bases not matched to a gene: 6. This CDR3 is built from 15 residues. Germline CDR1 and CDR2: SNHLY and FYNNEI. The CDR3 loop is CASSESGTGWYEQYF. CDR3 coding DNA: TGTGCCAGCAGTGAATCCGGGACAGGGTGGTACGAGCAGTACTTC.

This sequence joins TRBV28 and TRBJ2-4, with 8 bases lining up with TRBD1. With 2 bases clipped from V and 4 bases from J, the junction kept 7 bases outside the gene matches. Germline-derived CDR1 and CDR2 are MDHEN and SYDVKM. The CDR3 covers 16 residues. CDR3 bases: TGTGCCAGCAGTTTAGAGTGGACAGGGTGGAAAAACATTCAGTACTTC. This encodes CASSLEWTGWKNIQYF.

This clone occurred once. V usage is TRBV2 and J usage is TRBJ2-1, with D possibly TRBD2 on 6 matching bases. The V gene lost 0 bases and the J gene lost 6 bases, with 18 bases spanning the gap. The V gene's germline CDR1 is SNHLY and CDR2 FYNNEI. This CDR3 spans 17 amino acids. The CDR3 coding sequence is TGTGCCAGCAGTGAAGCCTACGGGACCCCCGGGGGCAATGAGCAGTTCTTC. It translates to CASSEAYGTPGGNEQFF.

The rearrangement links TRBV12-5 to TRBJ2-2, with TRBD1 matching 7 bases. From germline, CDR1 is LGHNT and CDR2 FRNRAP. Losses at the gene ends were 1 base for V and 4 bases for J; bases not matched to a gene: 18. This CDR3 is 20 amino acids long. The CDR3 protein is CASGLASTGSTIDFTGELFF. The CDR3 region has the DNA TGTGCTAGTGGTTTGGCCTCGACAGGGTCTACTATCGATTTCACCGGGGAGCTGTTTTTT. The whole variable domain, remainder taken from reference TRBV12-5 and TRBJ2-2, is DARVTQTPRHKVTEMGQEVTMRCQPILGHNTVFWYRQTMMQGLELLAYFRNRAPLDDSGMPKDRFSAEMPDATLATLKIQPSEPRDSAVYFCASGLASTGSTIDFTGELFFGEGSRLTVL.

Here the CDR3 reads CASSEGLAGVQSTQYF. CDR3 DNA: TGTGCCAGCAGCGAGGGACTAGCGGGAGTCCAGTCCACGCAGTATTTT. The genes are TRBV9 and TRBJ2-3; TRBD2 agrees at 14 bases. Germline V gene data show CDR1 as SGDLS and CDR2 as YYNGEE. Trimming took 3 bases from V and 9 from J; bases not matched to a gene: 9. The CDR3 spans 16 residues. Supplemented by reference TRBV9 and TRBJ2-3, the full variable domain reads DSGVTQTPKHLITATGQRVTLRCSPRSGDLSVYWYQQSLDQGLQFLIQYYNGEERAKGNILERFSAQQFPDLHSELNLSSLELGDSALYFCASSEGLAGVQSTQYFGPGTRLTVL.

Details on this clone: Other DNA sequences in the sample encode the same CDR3. V is TRBV29-1 and J is TRBJ2-7, with D perhaps matching TRBD1 (5 bases). Germline V gene sequence: CDR1 SQVTM, CDR2 ANQGSEA. With 1 base removed from V and 3 bases from J, the gap between germline ends came to 7 bases. This CDR3 spans 12 amino acids. The CDR3 nucleotides read TGCAGCGTTGAAGTGACAGACTACGAGCAGTACTTC. This sequence encodes CSVEVTDYEQYF.

The chain has TRBV11-2 and TRBJ1-1; no clear D. This CDR3 has 14 amino acids. V dropped 2 bases and J dropped 1 base, with 8 bases sitting between them. Germline V lookup: CDR1 SGHAT, CDR2 FQNNGV. CDR3 in DNA: TGTGCCAGCAGCTTATTTCTGCGGAACACTGAAGCTTTCTTT. This translates into CASSLFLRNTEAFF.

This chain connects TRBV5-8 to TRBJ2-1, with TRBD2 matching 10 bases. The ends lost 1 base at V and 7 bases at J; junction bases unmatched: 5. Germline CDR1 and CDR2: SGHTS and YDEGEE. The CDR3 spans 15 residues. DNA of the CDR3: TGTGCCAGCAGCTTGACTAGCGGGATGAGGAATGAGCAGTTCTTC. It yields the protein CASSLTSGMRNEQFF.

In nucleotides, the CDR3 is TGTGCCTGGGAACAGGGGGCTAAAGGAAACACCATATATTTT. Amino acids: CAWEQGAKGNTIYF. The chain employs TRBV30 and TRBJ1-3, with 9 positions matching TRBD1. CDR3 length: 14 amino acids. The V and J ends lost 5 bases and 4 bases, in that order; junction bases with no gene match: 6. CDR1 and CDR2 (germline): GTSNPN, SVGIG (reference sequence).

The chain couples TRBV13 to TRBJ1-2; D unresolved. This CDR3 has 17 residues. Germline V CDR1 and CDR2: PRHDT, FYEKMQ (reference sequence). V was clipped by 0 bases and J by 4 bases, with 18 bases between them. Here the CDR3 reads CASSLGHARESLYGYTF. CDR3 in DNA: TGTGCCAGCAGCTTAGGCCATGCTCGAGAATCCCTCTATGGCTACACCTTC.

The rearrangement joins TRBV27 to TRBJ2-7, with TRBD2 matching over 8 bases. The V and J ends lost 5 bases and 3 bases, in that order; junction bases with no gene match: 9. The CDR3 spans 15 residues. In germline, CDR1 is MNHEY, CDR2 SMNVEV (reference sequence). The DNA for the CDR3 is TGTGCCAGCAGTCCGCCCCAAGCGGGAGACTACGAGCAGTACTTC. Its translation: CASSPPQAGDYEQYF.

As regards this clone: The identical CDR3 is also encoded by other nucleotide sequences in the sample. The chain links TRBV4-2 to TRBJ2-7; tentatively, D is TRBD2 (5 bases). The CDR3 extends over 16 amino acids. V was trimmed by 3 bases and J by 1 base, leaving 16 bases between them. The germline CDR1 and CDR2 sequences are LGHNA and YNFKEQ. The CDR3 sequence is CASSQEGGGRSYEQYF. In DNA, the CDR3 is TGTGCCAGCAGCCAGGAAGGAGGCGGAAGATCCTACGAGCAGTACTTC.

This rearrangement joins TRBV5-1 to TRBJ2-7; D is possibly TRBD2 (5 bases). This CDR3 region has 14 residues. The V gene lost 0 bases and the J gene lost 6 bases, with 13 bases spanning the gap. Germline V gene data show CDR1 as SGHRS and CDR2 as YFSETQ. The CDR3 reads CASSLEVEGPEQYF. The CDR3 coding sequence is TGCGCCAGCAGCTTGGAAGTCGAGGGCCCCGAGCAGTACTTC.

V usage is TRBV7-3 and J usage is TRBJ1-2; D may be TRBD1 (6 bases). The CDR3 extends over 14 amino acids. V lost 7 bases to trimming and J lost 3 bases, with 15 bases between them. Germline V gene sequence: CDR1 SGHTA, CDR2 FQGTGA. CDR3 loop: CASTQQGSDYGYTF. The CDR3 bases are TGTGCCAGCACTCAACAGGGATCAGACTATGGCTACACCTTC.

The rearrangement links TRBV9 to TRBJ2-1; D might be TRBD2 (5 bases). V was clipped by 6 bases and J by 9 bases, with 16 bases between them. This CDR3 region has 13 residues. From germline, CDR1 is SGDLS and CDR2 YYNGEE. The CDR3: CASTKDSYGEQFF. CDR3 coding DNA: TGTGCCAGCACCAAGGACTCTTACGGTGAGCAGTTCTTC.

The V call is TRBV29-1, the J call TRBJ1-2, with D maybe TRBD1 (5 bases). This CDR3 spans 16 amino acids. Per the germline V gene, CDR1 is SQVTM and CDR2 is ANQGSEA. Deletions cut 0 bases from V and 4 bases from J, with 18 bases between. CDR3 loop: CSVEDGHRGSPYGYTF. CDR3 bases: TGCAGCGTTGAAGATGGTCATCGGGGGAGCCCCTATGGCTACACCTTC.

Regarding this clone: This could be a read error, since a much larger clone is one nucleotide away. The same CDR3 can be traced to other DNA sequences in this sample. CDR3 sequence (DNA): TGTGCCAGCAGTGGGCCGCGACATCTTGGCTACACCTTC. Amino acids: CASSGPRHLGYTF. The V gene is TRBV25-1, the J gene TRBJ1-2, with D unresolved. The CDR3 totals 13 residues. Germline V gene data show CDR1 as MGHDK and CDR2 as SYGVNS. With 4 bases removed from V and 7 bases from J, the gap between germline ends came to 13 bases.

This sequence joins TRBV25-1 and TRBJ1-1; tentative D call: TRBD1 (5 bases). Trimming removed 2 bases at V and 0 bases at J, with 10 bases between. CDR1 is MGHDK and CDR2 is SYGVNS in the germline V gene. This CDR3 is built from 15 residues. This CDR3 is CASSEQGLMNTEAFF. DNA of the CDR3: TGTGCCAGCAGTGAACAGGGACTTATGAACACTGAAGCTTTCTTT.

This clone was counted a few times. The gene calls are TRBV6-4 and TRBJ2-3, with D perhaps TRBD2 (6 bases). Germline CDR1 MRHNA, CDR2 SNTAGT. Trimming stripped 5 bases from V and 0 bases from J, with 9 bases between. The CDR3 is 14 residues long. CDR3 protein: CASSPEGSTDTQYF. DNA for the CDR3: TGTGCCAGCAGTCCGGAGGGGAGCACAGATACGCAGTATTTT.

The chain uses TRBV6-4 and TRBJ1-6; 7 positions agree with TRBD1. Trimming at V came to 3 bases and at J to 9 bases, leaving 5 bases not matched to a gene. The germline gives CDR1 MRHNA, CDR2 SNTAGT. This CDR3 contains 14 residues. CDR3 nucleotides: TGTGCCAGCAGTGAAACAGGGGAAGGTTCACCCCTCCACTTT. It is translated as CASSETGEGSPLHF.

The rearrangement links TRBV19 to TRBJ1-4; no reliable D call. Trimming cost V 0 bases and J 5 bases, with 16 bases left between them. Germline lookup yields CDR1 LNHDA and CDR2 SQIVND (reference sequence). The CDR3 is made up of 17 amino acids. CDR3 nucleotides: TGTGCCAGTAGTATAGATCTACAGACCCTGCAAAATGAAAAACTGTTTTTT. Amino acid sequence: CASSIDLQTLQNEKLFF.

The chain has TRBV5-1 and TRBJ2-7; 7 nucleotides match TRBD1. V was pared by 3 bases and J by 2 bases, with 5 bases of the junction left unmatched. CDR3 length: 14 residues. Per the germline V gene, CDR1 is SGHRS and CDR2 is YFSETQ. The chain's CDR3 is CASSWGTATYEQYF. The CDR3 DNA reads TGCGCCAGCAGCTGGGGGACAGCAACCTACGAGCAGTACTTC.

The chain employs TRBV27 and TRBJ1-1; D is perhaps TRBD1 (5 bases). Per germline, CDR1 MNHEY and CDR2 SMNVEV (reference sequence). This CDR3 has 11 amino acids. Trimming removed 8 bases at V and 6 bases at J, with 10 bases between. CDR3 protein: CASGQQAEAFF. DNA for the CDR3: TGTGCCAGCGGACAACAGGCTGAAGCTTTCTTT.

The chain recombines TRBV6-4 with TRBJ1-5, with D perhaps TRBD1 (5 bases). Germline CDR1 reads MRHNA; CDR2 reads SNTAGT. The CDR3 is made up of 16 amino acids. V was clipped by 5 bases and J by 0 bases, with 14 bases between them. The CDR3 sequence: CASSKTGKYSNQPQHF. The CDR3 bases are TGTGCCAGCAGTAAAACAGGCAAATATAGCAATCAGCCCCAGCATTTT.

The chain joins TRBV7-8 to TRBJ1-5, with D unclear. In germline, CDR1 is SGHVS, CDR2 FQNEAQ. The CDR3 is made up of 13 amino acids. V gave up 0 bases and J gave up 4 bases, with 4 bases separating them. The CDR3 DNA is TGTGCCAGCAGCTTAGCGAGAAATCAGCCCCAGCATTTT. Translating gives CASSLARNQPQHF.

The chain has TRBV12-5 and TRBJ1-3; D ambiguous. The germline V and J ends were trimmed by 8 bases and 0 bases, with 8 bases remaining between them. Germline V gene sequence: CDR1 LGHNT, CDR2 FRNRAP. CDR3 length equals 13 residues. The chain's CDR3 is CASIRSSGNTIYF. The CDR3 DNA reads as TGTGCTAGTATCCGGAGCTCTGGAAACACCATATATTTT.

J is TRBJ2-3 and V is TRBV6-6; 8 bases are a match to TRBD1. Germline V lookup: CDR1 MNHNY, CDR2 SVGAGI (reference sequence). V dropped 4 bases and J dropped 1; count of bases not matched to a gene: 7. The CDR3 is 16 amino acids. The CDR3 region has the DNA TGTGCCAGCAGTTCCGACAGGGGCGGGGGCACAGATACGCAGTATTTT. Protein sequence: CASSSDRGGGTDTQYF.

This chain uses TRBV6-4 with TRBJ1-2; TRBD1 aligns across 10 bases. The V gene end was trimmed by 5 bases and the J gene end by 8 bases; junction bases not matched to a gene: 11. The germline V gene encodes CDR1 MRHNA and CDR2 SNTAGT. The length of the CDR3 is 15 residues. The CDR3 DNA follows: TGTGCCAGCAGTCCGGGGACAGGGGAGGTCGACGGCTACACCTTC. Its translation is CASSPGTGEVDGYTF.

The chain joins TRBV6-1 to TRBJ2-1; 13 nucleotides line up with TRBD2. Per the germline V gene, CDR1 is MNHNS and CDR2 is SASEGT. This CDR3 has 16 residues. V dropped 3 bases and J dropped 10; count of bases not matched to a gene: 9. This CDR3 is CASSDPGTSGNEEQFF. CDR3 DNA sequence: TGTGCCAGCAGTGATCCCGGGACTAGCGGGAATGAGGAGCAGTTCTTC.

The CDR3 DNA follows: TGTGCCAGCAGCAGTATGGGGACTGACCATTCACCCCTCCACTTT. It is translated as CASSSMGTDHSPLHF. The rearrangement links TRBV5-6 to TRBJ1-6; perhaps TRBD1 as D (5 bases). Trimming left V 4 bases short and J 8 bases short, with 16 bases between. The germline V gene has CDR1 SGHDT and CDR2 YYEEEE. The CDR3 is made up of 15 amino acids.